These T cell receptor beta chains were read from a single sample in a study of PD-L1 blockade in urothelial cancer. Profiled with immunoSEQ multiplex PCR; TCRdb holds only in-frame clones, not every one. The profile shows 85,000 to 130,000 clones, about 90% of them singletons. The sample in question was PBMCs, obtained around atezolizumab (anti-PD-L1) treatment. Every receptor here comes from a woman older than 75 with urothelial cancer. Both conserved end residues are part of each CDR3. The order of the fields is D gene, J gene, V gene, CDR3 length, clone size, CDR3 DNA, CDR3 protein. A D gene is named only where the DNA matches it firmly. Clone size is shown for a subset of rows, as once, few, many or a class of expanded clone.

>NA|TRBJ1-1|TRBV7-9|14|NA
TGTGCCAGCAGCTTTACCACAGGGCTCACTGAAGCTTTCTTT
CASSFTTGLTEAFF
>TRBD2|TRBJ2-1|TRBV30|20|NA
TGTGCCTGGAGTTCACCTCGCGGGGGACTAGCGGGGGCTTTAGGGGATGAGCAGTTCTTC
CAWSSPRGGLAGALGDEQFF
>TRBD1|TRBJ1-3|TRBV6-1|15|NA
TGTGCCAGCAGCCCCTCCGGGACAGGCCGAAACACCATATATTTT
CASSPSGTGRNTIYF
>TRBD1|TRBJ1-5|TRBV18|18|NA
TGTGCCAGCTCACCCATGGGGACAGGGGAAAATAGCAATCAGCCCCAGCATTTT
CASSPMGTGENSNQPQHF
>NA|TRBJ1-1|TRBV28|11|NA
TGTGCCAGCGGAGGTTACACTGAAGCTTTCTTT
CASGGYTEAFF
>NA|TRBJ2-1|TRBV5-1|15|NA
TGCGCCAGCAGCTTTAGCCGACCCGGCTACAATGAGCAGTTCTTC
CASSFSRPGYNEQFF
>TRBD2|TRBJ2-2|TRBV5-1|15|once
TGCGCCAGCAGCTTGGGGGTTAGCGGGAGTCTGGAGCTGTTTTTT
CASSLGVSGSLELFF
>TRBD2|TRBJ2-2|TRBV27|16|NA
TGTGCCAGCAGTCGGCTAGCGGGAGGTAGCACCGGGGAGCTGTTTTTT
CASSRLAGGSTGELFF
>NA|TRBJ2-7|TRBV12-1|11|NA
TGTGCGCCCGGTAGGGGGGGGGAGCAGTACTTC
CAPGRGGEQYF
>NA|TRBJ2-7|TRBV7-9|12|NA
TGTGCCAGCAGCCAAAATTCCGGCGAGCAGTACTTC
CASSQNSGEQYF
>NA|TRBJ1-4|TRBV2|20|NA
TGTGCCAGCAGGGAATACAGGGTTCTCGCCCCGACTTATCCCGATGAAAAACTGTTTTTT
CASREYRVLAPTYPDEKLFF
>NA|TRBJ1-5|TRBV28|14|NA
TGTGCCAGCAGTTTAGGCAGGGAATCAGCGCCCCAGCATTTT
CASSLGRESAPQHF
>TRBD2|TRBJ2-7|TRBV2|15|NA
TGTGCCAGCAGTGAAGGGGGACTAGCGAACCCCAGGGAGTACTTC
CASSEGGLANPREYF
>TRBD2|TRBJ2-2|TRBV19|12|NA
TGTGCCATTTCTCGGGAGGACGGGGAGCTGTTTTTT
CAISREDGELFF
>NA|TRBJ1-1|TRBV27|14|once
TGTGCCAGCAGTTTATCAGGGGGGAACACTGAAGCTTTCTTT
CASSLSGGNTEAFF
>NA|TRBJ2-1|TRBV5-4|13|NA
TGTGCCAGCAGCTCAGCAGGGGTTAATGAGCAGTTCTTC
CASSSAGVNEQFF
>NA|TRBJ1-4|TRBV2|14|NA
TGTGCCAGCAGTGCCGGCAGGGTCGCTGAAAAACTGTTTTTT
CASSAGRVAEKLFF
>NA|TRBJ1-2|TRBV5-4|15|few
TGTGCCAGCAGCACTATACAAACAGGGAGTAACGGCTACACCTTC
CASSTIQTGSNGYTF
>TRBD1|TRBJ2-2|TRBV5-6|16|NA
TGTGCCAGCAGCTTAGGGGGCAGGGAGATTACCGGGGAGCTGTTTTTT
CASSLGGREITGELFF
>NA|TRBJ2-2|TRBV2|13|NA
TGTGCCAGCAGTAGGGACTCCCCGGTGGTAGTGTTTTTT
CASSRDSPVVVFF
>NA|TRBJ2-7|TRBV19|15|NA
TGTGCCAGTAGTAGCCGTGGCGTCGGGGGCTACGAGCAGTACTTC
CASSSRGVGGYEQYF
>NA|TRBJ1-2|TRBV30|13|once
TGTGCCTGGAGAAGGGGAGGGTCGTATGGCTACACCTTC
CAWRRGGSYGYTF
>TRBD2|TRBJ2-1|TRBV2|15|NA
TGTGCCAGCAGTGAGCGGGAGAGCTCCTACAATGAGCAGTTCTTC
CASSERESSYNEQFF
>NA|TRBJ2-1|TRBV5-1|14|NA
TGCGCCAGCTGTAGCGAGAGCTCCTACAATGAGCAGTTCTTC
CASCSESSYNEQFF
>TRBD1|TRBJ1-2|TRBV4-2|16|NA
TGTGCCAGCAGCCAAGGGGGACAGGGTGATAACTATGGCTACACCTTC
CASSQGGQGDNYGYTF
>NA|TRBJ2-7|TRBV27|14|once
TGTGCCAGCAGTTCCAGGGGATTACTTTACGAGCAGTACTTC
CASSSRGLLYEQYF
>TRBD1|TRBJ1-1|TRBV27|14|NA
TGTGCCAGCAGCCTCGACAGGGCGAACACTGAAGCTTTCTTT
CASSLDRANTEAFF